The entry that follows covers one T cell receptor beta chain sequence. The sample is drawn from a study of blood T cell repertoires in COVID-19. Measured with immunoSEQ multiplex PCR; TCRdb has only the in-frame clones, and not every one. The sample gives a few hundred thousand clones, roughly 91% of which show up once; approximately 7.3% is in the top ten. This CDR3 comprises 15 residues. Germline V gene data show CDR1 as SNHLY and CDR2 as FYNNEI. After removal of 7 bases from V and 2 bases from J, the junction contained 9 bases not matched to a gene. The clonotype comes from a young man in a cohort exposed to, infected with or recovered from COVID-19 (not recorded which). Sequencing input: PBMCs or T cells enriched from blood (not recorded which). V is TRBV2 and J is TRBJ2-5; TRBD2 aligns across 8 bases. CDR3 DNA: TGTGCCAGCACCCCCGGGAGGGCCGAGCAAGAGACCCAGTACTTC. This sequence encodes CASTPGRAEQETQYF.